This T cell receptor (beta chain) derives from a study of shared T cell receptors in the human thymus. The protocol was immunoSEQ multiplex PCR, while the TCRdb copy is restricted to in-frame clones and leaves out a portion. The data hold hundreds of thousands of clones, with around 87% observed a single time. These same data were also listed under a study on human thymus T cells. According to that study: Thymic resections from corrective heart surgery supplied the tissue. Thymic repertoires overlap heavily among unrelated individuals, related research has reported.

The material sequenced was thymocytes. The source is a boy younger than two with a congenital heart defect.

This chain's CDR3 is CASCRRQGLSYEQYF. The CDR3 region has the DNA TGCGCCAGCTGCCGCCGACAGGGTCTCTCCTACGAGCAGTACTTC. The rearrangement joins TRBV23-1 to TRBJ2-7, with 7 bases identical to TRBD1. TRBV23-1 is assigned to the ORF class and has an uncertain function. The ends lost 8 bases at V and 0 bases at J; junction bases unmatched: 10. The CDR3 covers 15 residues.